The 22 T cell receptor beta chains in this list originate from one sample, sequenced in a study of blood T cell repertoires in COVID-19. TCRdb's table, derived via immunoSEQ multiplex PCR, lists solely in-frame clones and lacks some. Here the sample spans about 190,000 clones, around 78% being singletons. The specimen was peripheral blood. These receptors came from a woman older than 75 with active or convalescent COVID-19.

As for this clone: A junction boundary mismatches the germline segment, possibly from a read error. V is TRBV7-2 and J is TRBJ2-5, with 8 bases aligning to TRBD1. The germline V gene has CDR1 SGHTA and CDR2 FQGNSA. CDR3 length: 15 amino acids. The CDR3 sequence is CASSLAQGAAYYRDF. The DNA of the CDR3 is TGTGCCAGCAGCTTAGCCCAGGGGGCGGCCTATTACCGCGACTTC.

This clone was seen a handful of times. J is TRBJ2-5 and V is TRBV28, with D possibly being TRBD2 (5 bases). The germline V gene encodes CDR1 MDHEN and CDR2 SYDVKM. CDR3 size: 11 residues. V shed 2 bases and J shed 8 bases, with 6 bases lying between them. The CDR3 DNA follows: TGTGCCAGCAGTTTAGGAGGCACCCAGTACTTC. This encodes CASSLGGTQYF.

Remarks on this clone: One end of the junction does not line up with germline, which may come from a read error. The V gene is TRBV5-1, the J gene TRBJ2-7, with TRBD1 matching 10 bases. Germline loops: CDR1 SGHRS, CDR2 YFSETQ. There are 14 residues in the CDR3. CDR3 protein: CARSADRGGYEQYF. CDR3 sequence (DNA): TGCGCCCGCAGCGCGGACAGGGGGGGGTACGAGCAGTACTTC.

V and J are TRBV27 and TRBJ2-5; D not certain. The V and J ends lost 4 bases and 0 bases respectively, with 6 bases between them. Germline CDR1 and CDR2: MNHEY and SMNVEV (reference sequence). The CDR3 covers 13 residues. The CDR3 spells CASSYSYQETQYF. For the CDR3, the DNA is TGTGCCAGCAGTTATAGCTACCAAGAGACCCAGTACTTC.

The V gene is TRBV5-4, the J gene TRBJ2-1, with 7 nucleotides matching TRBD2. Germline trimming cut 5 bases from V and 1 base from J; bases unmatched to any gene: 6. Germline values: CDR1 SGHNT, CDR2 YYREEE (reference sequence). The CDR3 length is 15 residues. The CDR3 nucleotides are TGTGCCAGCAGTCCTGCGGGGGTTTCCTACAATGAGCAGTTCTTC. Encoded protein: CASSPAGVSYNEQFF. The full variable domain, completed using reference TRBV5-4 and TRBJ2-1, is ETGVTQSPTHLIKTRGQQVTLRCSSQSGHNTVSWYQQALGQGPQFIFQYYREEENGRGNFPPRFSGLQFPNYSSELNVNALELDDSALYLCASSPAGVSYNEQFFGPGTRLTVL.

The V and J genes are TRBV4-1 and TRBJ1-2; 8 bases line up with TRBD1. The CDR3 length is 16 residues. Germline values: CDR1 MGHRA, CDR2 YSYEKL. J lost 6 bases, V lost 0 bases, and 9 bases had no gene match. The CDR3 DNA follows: TGCGCCAGCAGCCAAGATATGGCAGGGGGCGCGAATGGCTACACCTTC. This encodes CASSQDMAGGANGYTF.

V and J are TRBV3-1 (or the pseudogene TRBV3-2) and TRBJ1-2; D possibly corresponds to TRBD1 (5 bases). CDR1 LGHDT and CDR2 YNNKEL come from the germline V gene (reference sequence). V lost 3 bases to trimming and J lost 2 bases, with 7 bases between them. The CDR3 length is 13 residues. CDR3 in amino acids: CASSHRVNYGYTF. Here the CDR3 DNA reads TGTGCCAGCAGCCACAGGGTGAACTATGGCTACACCTTC.

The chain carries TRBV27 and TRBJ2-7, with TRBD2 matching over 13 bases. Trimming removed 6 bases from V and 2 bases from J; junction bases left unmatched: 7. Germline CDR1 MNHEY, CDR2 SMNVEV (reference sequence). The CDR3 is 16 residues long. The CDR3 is CASRGTSGTSTYEQYF. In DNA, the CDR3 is TGTGCCAGCAGGGGGACTAGCGGGACGAGCACCTACGAGCAGTACTTC.

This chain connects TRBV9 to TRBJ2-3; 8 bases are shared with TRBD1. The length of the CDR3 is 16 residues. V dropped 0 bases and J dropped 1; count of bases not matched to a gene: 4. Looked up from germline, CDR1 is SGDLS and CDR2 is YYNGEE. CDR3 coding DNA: TGTGCCAGCAGCGTAGCCCCGACAGGGGGCACAGATACGCAGTATTTT. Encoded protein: CASSVAPTGGTDTQYF. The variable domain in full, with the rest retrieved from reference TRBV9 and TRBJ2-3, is DSGVTQTPKHLITATGQRVTLRCSPRSGDLSVYWYQQSLDQGLQFLIQYYNGEERAKGNILERFSAQQFPDLHSELNLSSLELGDSALYFCASSVAPTGGTDTQYFGPGTRLTVL.

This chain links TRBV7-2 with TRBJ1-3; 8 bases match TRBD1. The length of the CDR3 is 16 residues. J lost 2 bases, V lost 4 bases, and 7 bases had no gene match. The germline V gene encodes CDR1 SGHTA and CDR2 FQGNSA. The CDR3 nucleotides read TGTGCCAGCAGCTCCCGGACAGGGATTCCTGGAAACACCATATATTTT. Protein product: CASSSRTGIPGNTIYF.

CDR3 sequence (DNA): TGCGCCAGCAGCTTGGCTATGGACAGGGGCCAGAGAGCTTTCTTT. It yields the protein CASSLAMDRGQRAFF. V usage is TRBV5-1 and J usage is TRBJ1-1; TRBD1 agrees at 9 bases. There are 15 residues in the CDR3. CDR1 and CDR2 (germline): SGHRS, YFSETQ. V was pared by 0 bases and J by 10 bases, with 10 bases of the junction left unmatched.

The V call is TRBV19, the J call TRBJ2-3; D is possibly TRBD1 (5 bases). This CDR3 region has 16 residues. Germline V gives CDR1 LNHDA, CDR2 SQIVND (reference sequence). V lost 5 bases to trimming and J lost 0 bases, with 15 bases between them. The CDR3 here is CASSLRTGASTDTQYF. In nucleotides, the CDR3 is TGTGCCAGTAGTTTACGAACAGGCGCCAGCACAGATACGCAGTATTTT.

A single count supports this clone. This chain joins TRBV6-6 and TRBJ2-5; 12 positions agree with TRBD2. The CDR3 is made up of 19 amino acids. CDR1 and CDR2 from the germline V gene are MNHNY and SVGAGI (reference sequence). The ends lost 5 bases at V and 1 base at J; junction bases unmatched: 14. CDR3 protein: CASSHHLPLAGGPQETQYF. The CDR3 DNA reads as TGTGCCAGCAGTCATCACCTCCCACTAGCGGGAGGCCCCCAAGAGACCCAGTACTTC.

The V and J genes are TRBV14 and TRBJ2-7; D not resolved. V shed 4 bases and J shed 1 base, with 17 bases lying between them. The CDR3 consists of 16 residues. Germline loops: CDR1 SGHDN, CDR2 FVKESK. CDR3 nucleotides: TGTGCCAGCAGCCCCCGCCGGCTAGGCCCTTCCTACGAGCAGTACTTC. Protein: CASSPRRLGPSYEQYF.

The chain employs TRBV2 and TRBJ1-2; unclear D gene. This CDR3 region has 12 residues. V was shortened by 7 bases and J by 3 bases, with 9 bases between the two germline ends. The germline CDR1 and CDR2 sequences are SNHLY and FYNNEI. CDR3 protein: CASISSYYGYTF. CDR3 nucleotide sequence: TGTGCCAGCATTTCCTCTTACTATGGCTACACCTTC.

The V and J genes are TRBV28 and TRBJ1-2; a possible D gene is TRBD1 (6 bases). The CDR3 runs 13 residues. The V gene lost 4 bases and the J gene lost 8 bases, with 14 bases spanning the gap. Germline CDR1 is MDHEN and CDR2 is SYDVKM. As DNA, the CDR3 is TGTGCCAGCAGTTCGACAGGTCCTAGGGGCTACACCTTC. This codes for CASSSTGPRGYTF.

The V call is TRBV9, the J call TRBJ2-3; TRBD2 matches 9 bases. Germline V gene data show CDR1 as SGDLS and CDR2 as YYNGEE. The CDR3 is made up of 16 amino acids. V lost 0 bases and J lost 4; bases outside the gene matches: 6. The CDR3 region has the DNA TGTGCCAGCAGCGTAGAGTTGCGGGGGGGTGCAGATACGCAGTATTTT. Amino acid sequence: CASSVELRGGADTQYF. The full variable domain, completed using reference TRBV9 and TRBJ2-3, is DSGVTQTPKHLITATGQRVTLRCSPRSGDLSVYWYQQSLDQGLQFLIQYYNGEERAKGNILERFSAQQFPDLHSELNLSSLELGDSALYFCASSVELRGGADTQYFGPGTRLTVL.

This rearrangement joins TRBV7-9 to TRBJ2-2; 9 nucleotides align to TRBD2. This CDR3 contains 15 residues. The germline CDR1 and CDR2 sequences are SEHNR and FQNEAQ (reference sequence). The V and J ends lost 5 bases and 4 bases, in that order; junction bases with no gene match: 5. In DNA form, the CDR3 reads TGTGCCAGCAGCAGACGCGGGGGGGCCACCGGGGAGCTGTTTTTT. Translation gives CASSRRGGATGELFF.

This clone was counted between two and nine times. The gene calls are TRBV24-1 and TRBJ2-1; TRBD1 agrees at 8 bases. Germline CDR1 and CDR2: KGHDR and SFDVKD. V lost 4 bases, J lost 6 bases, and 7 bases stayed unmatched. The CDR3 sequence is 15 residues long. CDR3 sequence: CATSDQGQASNEQFF. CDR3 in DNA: TGTGCCACCAGTGACCAGGGACAGGCCAGCAATGAGCAGTTCTTC.

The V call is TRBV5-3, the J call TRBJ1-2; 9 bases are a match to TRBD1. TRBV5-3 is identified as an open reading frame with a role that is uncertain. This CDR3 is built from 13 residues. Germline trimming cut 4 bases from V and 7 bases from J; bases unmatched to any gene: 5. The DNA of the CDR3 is TGTGCCAGAAGCAACACAGGGGGCTGTGGCTACACCTTC. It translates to CARSNTGGCGYTF.

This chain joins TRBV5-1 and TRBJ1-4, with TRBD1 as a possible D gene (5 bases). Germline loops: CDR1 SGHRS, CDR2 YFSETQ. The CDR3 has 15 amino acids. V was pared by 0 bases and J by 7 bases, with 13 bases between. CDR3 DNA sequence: TGCGCCAGCAGCTTGGGGCCAGGGAATAGTGAAAAACTGTTTTTT. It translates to CASSLGPGNSEKLFF.

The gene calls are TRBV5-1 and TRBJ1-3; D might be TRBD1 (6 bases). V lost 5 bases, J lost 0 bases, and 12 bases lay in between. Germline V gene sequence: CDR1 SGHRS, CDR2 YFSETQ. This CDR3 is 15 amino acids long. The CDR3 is CASRPQGLSGNTIYF. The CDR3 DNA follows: TGCGCCAGCAGACCTCAGGGGCTCTCTGGAAACACCATATATTTT.